These T cell receptor beta chains were read from a single sample in a study of CD8 T cells in Susac syndrome. Using its own MiXCR run on the immunoSEQ multiplex PCR reads, TCRdb lists one record per CDR3 protein. The sample lists 73,000 or so distinct CDR3 sequences; roughly 95% were seen once. Sequencing was carried out using CD8+ T cells from PBMCs. The receptors were sampled from a human donor with multiple sclerosis. The CDR3 runs from the conserved cysteine through the conserved F or W. Each record gives: J gene, V gene, clone size, D gene, CDR3 DNA, CDR3 protein. The D gene is left open where the match is weak. Size is omitted from some rows. Given values are once, few, many or a class for expanded clones.

TRBJ1-4,TRBV27,NA,NA,TGTGCCAGCAGTTTAAGGCCGGCCCGATCGGGTAAACATGAAAAACTGTTTTTT,CASSLRPARSGKHEKLFF
TRBJ2-1,TRBV13,NA,TRBD2,TGTGCCAGCAGCTTATGGCCTAGCGGGGGAGACGTGAATGAGCAGTTCTTC,CASSLWPSGGDVNEQFF
TRBJ2-1,TRBV6-5,NA,TRBD2,TGTGCCAGCAGTTTTTCCGGGACTAGCGGGTACAATGAGCAGTTCTTC,CASSFSGTSGYNEQFF
TRBJ1-2,TRBV5-4,NA,NA,TGTGCCAGCAGCGTGGTGACCAATAAGGACTATGGCTACACCTTC,CASSVVTNKDYGYTF
TRBJ1-1,TRBV5-4,NA,NA,TGTGCCAGCAGCTTGGAGATCAGGACGATGAACACTGAAGCTTTCTTT,CASSLEIRTMNTEAFF
TRBJ2-7,TRBV7-9,NA,NA,TGTGCCAGCAGTGGGACAACCCCCTACGAGCAGTACTTC,CASSGTTPYEQYF
TRBJ2-3,TRBV11-2,NA,NA,TGTGCCAGCAGCCTCCGCGAAGATACGCAGTATTTT,CASSLREDTQYF
TRBJ2-1,TRBV30,NA,NA,TGTGCCTGGAAGACGGGGATCAATGAGCAGTTCTTC,CAWKTGINEQFF
TRBJ2-7,TRBV10-2,NA,TRBD2,TGCGCCGGGGTAGCGGGCCGCTACTACGAGCAGTACTTC,CAGVAGRYYEQYF
TRBJ1-2,TRBV12-3/TRBV12-4,NA,NA,TGTGCCAGCAGTTATAACTATGGCTACACCTTC,CASSYNYGYTF
TRBJ1-1,TRBV6-5,NA,NA,TGTGCCAGCAGCTTCGGACAGCCCACTGAAGCTTTCTTT,CASSFGQPTEAFF
TRBJ2-1,TRBV4-1,NA,NA,TGCGCCAGCAGCCAAGACCAGATCTACAATGAGCAGTTCTTC,CASSQDQIYNEQFF
TRBJ2-2,TRBV12-3/TRBV12-4,NA,NA,TGTGCCAGCAGTTCCGGGACGGGGGTCCCCGGGGAGCTGTTTTTT,CASSSGTGVPGELFF
TRBJ2-7,TRBV5-1,NA,NA,TGCGCCAGCAGCTTTTTCGGGACCTACGAGCAGTACTTC,CASSFFGTYEQYF
TRBJ1-1,TRBV9,NA,NA,TGTGCCAGCAGCGTAGAAGGCAGGGGAGGCACTGAAGCTTTCTTT,CASSVEGRGGTEAFF
TRBJ1-2,TRBV19,NA,TRBD1,TGTGCCAGTAGTACACAAGGACAGGGATCCGGTGGCTACACCTTC,CASSTQGQGSGGYTF
TRBJ2-2,TRBV4-1,NA,NA,TGCGCCAGCAGCCAAGAGAGGGCGCAGGGCGGGGAGCTGTTTTTT,CASSQERAQGGELFF
TRBJ2-1,TRBV5-4,NA,NA,TGTGCCAGCAGCTTGGGCAGTAATGAGCAGTTCTTC,CASSLGSNEQFF
TRBJ2-7,TRBV6-5,NA,TRBD2,TGTGCCAGCAGTCGCGGGGGGCCTTCCTACGAGCAGTACTTC,CASSRGGPSYEQYF
TRBJ1-1,TRBV4-1,few,NA,TGCGCCAGCAGCCAAGATCGCCCTAACACTGAAGCTTTCTTT,CASSQDRPNTEAFF
TRBJ1-2,TRBV6-5,NA,NA,TGTGCCAGCAGTTACTTGCCGGGGGCTAAAATAGAGTGGAGCTACACCTTC,CASSYLPGAKIEWSYTF
TRBJ2-1,TRBV5-1,NA,TRBD1,TGCGCCAGCAGCTCACGGAGATCCCGGACAGGGGGCGCGGTAAATGAGCAGTTCTTC,CASSSRRSRTGGAVNEQFF